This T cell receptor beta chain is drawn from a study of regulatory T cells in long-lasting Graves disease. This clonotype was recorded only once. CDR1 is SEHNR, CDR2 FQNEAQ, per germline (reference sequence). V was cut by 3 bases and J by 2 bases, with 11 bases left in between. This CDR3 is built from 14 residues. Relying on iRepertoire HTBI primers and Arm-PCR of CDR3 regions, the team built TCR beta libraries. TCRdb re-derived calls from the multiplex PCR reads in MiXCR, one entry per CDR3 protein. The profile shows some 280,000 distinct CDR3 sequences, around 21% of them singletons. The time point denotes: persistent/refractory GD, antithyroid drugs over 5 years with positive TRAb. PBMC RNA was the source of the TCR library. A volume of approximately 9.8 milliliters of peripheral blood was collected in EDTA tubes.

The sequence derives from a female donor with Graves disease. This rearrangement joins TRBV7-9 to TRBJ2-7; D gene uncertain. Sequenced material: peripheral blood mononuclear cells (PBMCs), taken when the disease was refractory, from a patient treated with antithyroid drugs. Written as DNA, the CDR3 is TGTGCCAGCAGCTTCTCGGGCCGGCCCTACGAGCAGTACTTC. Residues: CASSFSGRPYEQYF.